This T cell receptor (beta chain) was sequenced in a study of cytomegalovirus exposure and HLA in healthy donors (dated 2017 in TCRdb). Describing the broader study: An earlier analysis of several hundred of the donors reported approximately 300 Gb of sequence data and around 110 million unique TCR beta sequences from around 200 million T cells. Roughly 300 gigabases of sequencing data and around 90 million unique TCR sequences made up an early release that covered 500 to 650 HLA-typed donors. The genetic ancestry cluster associated with self-reported Caucasian donors included 70% to 85% of the roughly 380 genotyped donors. The study aimed to test whether signatures of past pathogen exposure could be identified by cataloging public T cell receptors. The T cell repertoires of under 750 subjects were profiled by immunosequencing and related to cytomegalovirus serostatus. In addition to the first cohort of 666 subjects, a separate validation cohort of 100 to 150 different subjects was used. The study combined high-throughput TCR immunosequencing, statistical association of individual TCRs with disease status, and machine learning to predict cytomegalovirus infection status. A later analysis re-analyzed previously published TCR beta repertoires from roughly 600 donors and added high-resolution HLA genotyping to study TCR occurrence patterns. Rather than using new phenotypic data, the later analysis identified candidate immune exposures from TCR beta sequences and from how often those sequences occurred across donors. An earlier analysis of 587 of the donors used high-throughput TCR beta sequencing to judge whether each TCR beta V gene segment behaved as functional or pseudogenic. Donor age, sex, ethnicity and CMV serostatus were collected together with the repertoire data. In a later genetic analysis, genome-wide SNP genotypes for about 65% of the roughly 670 donors were used, and that subset was treated as a discovery cohort. Every repertoire in the discovery cohort had been generated on one and the same sequencing platform. HLA typing included class I and class II loci at four-digit resolution. Typing coverage varied by locus: about 629-640 donors for A, B, C, DRB1 and DQB1; roughly 520 for DQA1; about 600 for DPA1; some 470 for DPB1. Four to six DR-DQ haplotypes were handled as single units for association and clustering, since linkage in the cohort was strong. Among around 400 genotyped donors of the cohort, an average of approximately 220,000 unique TCR beta nucleotide sequences was sequenced per donor, of which approximately 18% were non-productive. The full study reports these points: Some IMGT-functional V segments, including TRBV6-2 and TRBV6-3, could not be distinguished by the 87-base-pair reads and were therefore excluded. A later analysis associated about 18,000 TCR beta sequences with specific HLA alleles at a false discovery rate of 0.05. A later analysis found that most CMV-associated TCR beta chains appeared HLA-restricted, with HLA associations seemingly driven largely by CMV exposure. A cluster of highly shared sequence variants was judged likely to represent a technical artifact of the sequencing pipeline. The only immune exposure information available for the cohort was CMV serostatus. The authors suggested that the approach could potentially be extended to other disease states and immunological phenotypes. In a later analysis, the rate of TCR association differed among HLA loci, with DRB1 alleles having the most associated TCRs and HLA-C alleles having the fewest. In this cohort, only TCR beta chains were sequenced, and detectable features were limited by the absence of alpha or paired-chain data. A further reported finding was that TCR beta sequences accurately predicted the HLA-A and HLA-B alleles for most subjects in the first cohort. An earlier analysis of around 500 of the donors showed that most TCR beta V segments appeared in productive rearrangements either about 87% or about 30% of the time, which broadly matched IMGT annotations. Presence/absence analyses assumed roughly uniform sequencing depth across donors, an assumption that may not hold. Three of the identified cytomegalovirus-associated TCR beta chains were confirmed in vitro to be specific for cytomegalovirus antigens. Because HLA typing was unavailable for some donors at each locus, only the typed subset was used in association tests. Correlated functional status among segregating V segments might reflect linkage disequilibrium, but an unknown experimental factor could not be ruled out. The earlier analysis of some 560 of the donors excluded some 15 rarely observed V segments, including chromosome 9 orphons, because counts were too low. In a later analysis, several top co-occurrence clusters were reported to appear linked to parvovirus B19, influenza, CMV and Epstein-Barr virus. A later analysis found that HLA-associated TCR beta chains were more clonally expanded and had lower generation probabilities than equally common non-associated chains. V-gene and J-gene trimming of TCR beta chains was associated with a missense DCLRE1C variant in a later genetic analysis, and the association was replicated in an independent cohort. Most TCR sequences were seen in very few donors, while some public TCRs were found in many individuals. A total of 150 or so TCR beta chains were listed by the study as associated with cytomegalovirus. In a later genetic analysis, fewer N-insertions in productive TCRs were reported among donors in an Asian-associated ancestry cluster than the roughly 640-donor mean. Cytomegalovirus status was reported to be diagnosed by the classifier with high specificity and sensitivity in both the original and validation cohorts. Strong co-occurrence of HLA alleles, especially DR and DQ, made assigning TCR associations to individual alleles difficult.

Library preparation used the immunoSEQ multiplex PCR assay. A mixture of 60 forward primers for TCR Vbeta segments and 13 reverse primers for TCR Jbeta segments was used in the multiplex PCR. The CDR3 region of rearranged TCR beta genes was amplified from genomic DNA by a multiplex PCR assay. Amplified TCR beta libraries were sequenced as 87-base-pair reads on the Illumina HiSeq System. In the original analysis: Across the 500 to 750 repertoires, a later analysis counted approximately 83 million unique TCR beta chains, approximately 10 million of which were shared by at least two donors. A nearest-neighbor algorithm error-corrected the raw reads and collapsed the reads into unique sequences, merging closely related sequences to remove PCR and sequencing errors. Alignment of CDR3 sequences to IMGT reference sequences was used to assign V, D and J gene segments. For a sequence to be retained, at least a six-nucleotide match to both a V gene segment and a J gene segment was required. A rearrangement counted as productive if the CDR3 had no stop codons and remained in frame with V and J, and every other rearrangement counted as non-productive. Following IMGT convention, CDR3 was defined as the stretch from the second conserved V-encoded cysteine up to the conserved J-encoded phenylalanine. Sequences without an unambiguous match to a single V gene segment were excluded from the earlier analysis of about 600 of the donors. An earlier analysis of 587 of the donors classified V segments as functional when productive rearrangements were above 56.7% and as segregating when the standard deviation between donors was above 5%. A statistical classification framework was built to diagnose cytomegalovirus status from the catalog of TCR beta chain sequences. In a later analysis, V and J genes were assigned by comparing TCR nucleotide sequences against IMGT/GENE-DB human TR gene sequences. In a later analysis, CDR3 sequences and most-parsimonious VDJ recombination scenarios were assigned using the TCRdist pipeline. In a later analysis, every TCR beta chain was defined by the combination of its CDR3 amino acid sequence and its V-gene family, and reads without a unique V-gene family were dropped. To address suspected cross-contamination and a sequencing artifact, a later analysis removed 550 to 750 highly shared, low-generation-probability nucleotide sequences. In a later analysis, a clonal expansion index was calculated for each public chain from normalized within-repertoire ranks of inferred template counts. In a later analysis, generation probabilities were computed with a VDJ recombination model fitted to out-of-frame rearrangements, and the resulting probabilities were checked against IGoR. In a later analysis, hypergeometric tests were used to score TCR-TCR, TCR-HLA and TCR-CMV co-occurrence, with a repertoire-size bias correction applied to TCR pairs. To estimate false discovery rates, a later analysis permuted the HLA or CMV assignments 20 times. A later analysis grouped co-occurring TCRs with DBSCAN, adding TCRdist sequence similarity when clustering within HLA-allele-positive subsets. Repertoires with fewer than 30,000 or more than 120,000 public chains, plus five repertoires with anomalous nucleotide sharing, were excluded from co-occurrence clustering. Drawn from immuneACCESS, this table holds only the in-frame rearrangements with V and J called that TCRdb kept. Clones are partly lost; checked studies trace under half to an unresolved V gene and leave the rest unexplained. V and J calls and clone size are copied from that table; D and trimming were computed from the DNA. This sample's table carries 150,000 to 200,000 clones. Over 1% of the sample is in the top ten clones.

For CDR1 and CDR2, the germline V gene lists SGHTA and FQGTGA. Including the terminal cysteine and phenylalanine, the CDR3 comprises 13 residues. The retained sequence is limited to the CDR3, 39 bases, with the frame set at the first base. Germline trimming: 4 bases from V, 4 bases from J; junction bases outside gene matches: 4. The cohort was made up of 666 healthy bone marrow donors. At the time of sampling, every cohort member was nominally healthy, though immune exposures that went unrecorded were likely present. The donor tested CMV seronegative and was one of the 352 seronegative cohort members. A peripheral blood sample was collected from each donor, and TCR beta sequencing was performed on peripheral blood mononuclear cells. Genomic DNA extraction from the blood cell samples was performed with the Qiagen DNeasy Blood Extraction Kit. With respect to this clone: Its antigen is unknown.

Recombination linked TRBV7-3 to TRBJ2-7, with 7 middle bases fitting TRBD1. The receptor was derived from a woman aged 55 to 70 in good health and CMV-seronegative. The sample taken for sequencing was PBMCs. In nucleotides, the sequence is TGTGCCAGCAGCTCCCAGACAGGGTACGAGCAGTACTTC. Translation gives CASSSQTGYEQYF. Extended through the reference TRBV7-3 and TRBJ2-7 proteins, this CDR3 yields the full variable domain: GAGVSQTPSNKVTEKGKYVELRCDPISGHTALYWYRQSLGQGPEFLIYFQGTGAADDSGLPNDRFFAVRPEGSVSTLKIQRTERGDSAVYLCASSSQTGYEQYFGPGTRLTVT.